This T cell receptor (beta chain) was retrieved from a study of T cells in Graves' hyperthyroidism and ophthalmopathy. Amplification of TCR beta CDR3 regions used RNA as the template. TCR CDR3 underwent first-round RT-PCR with the HTBI primer set. TCRdb re-analysed the multiplex PCR reads in MiXCR, keeping a single row per CDR3 protein. The data contain 200,000 to 250,000 distinct CDR3 sequences, roughly 17% of them singletons. There are many counts of this clonotype. The clonotype comes from a man in his forties or fifties with Graves' hyperthyroidism. The sample was blood.

The CDR3 sequence: CASSYSEWGSSYNEQFF. CDR3 nucleotide sequence: TGTGCCAGCAGTTACTCGGAATGGGGGAGCTCCTACAATGAGCAGTTCTTC. The genes are TRBV6-5 and TRBJ2-1; D possibly matches TRBD1 or TRBD2 (5 bases each). Trimming removed 0 bases at V and 0 bases at J, with 12 bases between. Germline CDR1 and CDR2: MNHEY and SVGAGI. This CDR3 comprises 17 residues.